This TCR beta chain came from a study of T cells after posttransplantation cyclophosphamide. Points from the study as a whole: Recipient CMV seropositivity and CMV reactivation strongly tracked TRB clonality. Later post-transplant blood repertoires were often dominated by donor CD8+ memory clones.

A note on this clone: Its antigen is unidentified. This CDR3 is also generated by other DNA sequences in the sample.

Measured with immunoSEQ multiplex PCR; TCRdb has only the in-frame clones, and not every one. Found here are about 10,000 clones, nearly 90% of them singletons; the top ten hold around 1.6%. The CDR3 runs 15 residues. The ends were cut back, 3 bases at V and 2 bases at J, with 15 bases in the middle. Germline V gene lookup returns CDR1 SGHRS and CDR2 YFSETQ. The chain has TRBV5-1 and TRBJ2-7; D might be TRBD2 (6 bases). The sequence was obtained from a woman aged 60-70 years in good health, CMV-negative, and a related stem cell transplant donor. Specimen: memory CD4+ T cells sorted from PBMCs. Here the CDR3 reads CASSSEAGGTYEQYF. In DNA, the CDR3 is TGCGCCAGCAGCTCGGAGGCAGGAGGGACCTACGAGCAGTACTTC.